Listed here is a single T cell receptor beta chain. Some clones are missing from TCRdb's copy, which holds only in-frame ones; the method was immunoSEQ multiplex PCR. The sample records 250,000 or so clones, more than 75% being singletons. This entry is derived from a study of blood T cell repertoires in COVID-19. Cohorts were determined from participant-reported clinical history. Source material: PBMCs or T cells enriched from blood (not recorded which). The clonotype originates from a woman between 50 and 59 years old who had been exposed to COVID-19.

The CDR3 loop reads CASSLGQDAYEQYF. The CDR3 DNA reads as TGTGCCAGCAGCTTAGGACAGGATGCCTACGAGCAGTACTTC. The chain joins TRBV7-8 to TRBJ2-7; tentatively, D is TRBD1 (6 bases). The CDR3 loop spans 14 amino acids. CDR1 SGHVS and CDR2 FQNEAQ come from the germline V gene. Trimming removed 1 base from V and 2 bases from J, with 9 bases in between.